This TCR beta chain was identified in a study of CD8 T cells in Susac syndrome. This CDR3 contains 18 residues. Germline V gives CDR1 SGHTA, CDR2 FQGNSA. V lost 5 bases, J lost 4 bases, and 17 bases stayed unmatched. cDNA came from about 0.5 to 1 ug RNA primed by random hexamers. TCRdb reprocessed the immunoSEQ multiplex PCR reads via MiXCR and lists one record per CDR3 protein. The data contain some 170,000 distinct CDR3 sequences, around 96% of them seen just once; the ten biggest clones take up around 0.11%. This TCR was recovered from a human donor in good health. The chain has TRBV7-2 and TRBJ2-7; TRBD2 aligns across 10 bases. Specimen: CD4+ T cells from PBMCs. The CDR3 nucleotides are TGTGCCAGCAGCCGGTGGGTGGGGGCTAGCGGGAGATCATACGAGCAGTACTTC. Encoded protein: CASSRWVGASGRSYEQYF.